Presented here are 2 T cell receptor beta chains from one specimen sequenced in a study of blood T cells in healthy people across ages. A J-beta primer mix and a sample-barcoded 5' primer were used in a second PCR of about 7 to 12 cycles. TCRdb fed the 5' RACE reads into MiXCR, producing one record per CDR3 protein. This sample has approximately 2,000,000 distinct CDR3 sequences; 39% occur once, and the top ten carry roughly 24%. Sequencing was performed on blood. The receptor source for this set is a human donor in good health.

Here the CDR3 reads CASRPPNNEQYF. The CDR3, as DNA: TGTGCCAGCAGACCCCCTAACAATGAGCAGTACTTC. V gene TRBV6-2 or TRBV6-3 combines with J gene TRBJ2-4; the D is unclear. Trimming took 6 bases from V and 13 from J, leaving 16 bases between them. The CDR3 sequence is 12 residues long. In germline, CDR1 is MNHEY, CDR2 SVGEGT.

The chain links TRBV7-2 to TRBJ2-3; unclear D gene. Germline V gene sequence: CDR1 SGHTA, CDR2 FQGNSA. The CDR3 loop spans 13 amino acids. V was pared by 3 bases and J by 4 bases, with 8 bases between. The DNA of the CDR3 is TGTACCAGCAGCTTCTTGTACGCAGATACGCAGTATTTT. It specifies CTSSFLYADTQYF.